These 7 T cell receptor beta chains were sequenced from one sample in a study of low-dose radiotherapy and immunotherapy resistance in tumors. As to time point: after trial treatment. This sample's treatment: LDRT plus nivolumab, ipilimumab, low-dose cyclophosphamide and aspirin (RACIN trial). First-strand cDNA used TRAV- and TRBV-specific primers, covering alpha and beta chains. For amplifying TCRs, the PCR ran for approximately 21 cycles with Phusion, which was used together with a constant-region primer and the adapter on the V primers. In TCRdb, the reads were re-called with MiXCR into one record per CDR3 protein. This repertoire shows about 91,000 distinct CDR3 sequences, roughly 20% found once; its top ten account for roughly 13%. Sequences were derived from PBMCs, sampled after low-dose radiotherapy plus immunotherapy. These receptors were collected from a female donor with ovarian cancer.

This clonotype occurred a few times. V and J are TRBV6-6 and TRBJ2-2; no firm D call. The CDR3 is made up of 13 amino acids. CDR1 is MNHNY and CDR2 is SVGAGI in the germline V gene (reference sequence). The V end was cut by 8 bases, the J end by 3 bases, with 10 bases between. Here the CDR3 reads CASSAIHTGELFF. The DNA of the CDR3 is TGTGCCAGCTCTGCCATTCACACCGGGGAGCTGTTTTTT.

This rearrangement joins TRBV6-5 to TRBJ2-2; tentatively, D is TRBD1 (5 bases). CDR3 length equals 14 residues. Germline V CDR1 and CDR2: MNHEY, SVGAGI. V lost 7 bases and J lost 3, with 12 bases in between. CDR3 DNA: TGTGCCAGCAACAAGGGGTTGGACACCGGGGAGCTGTTTTTT. The encoded protein is CASNKGLDTGELFF.

In its sample, this clonotype was seen a few times. The CDR3 is CASSQVTGISGNTIYF. CDR3 coding DNA: TGCGCCAGCAGCCAAGTTACCGGCATCTCTGGAAACACCATATATTTT. V is TRBV4-1 and J is TRBJ1-3, with unresolved D. V dropped 1 base and J dropped 0 bases, with 10 bases sitting between them. Germline assignment: CDR1 MGHRA and CDR2 YSYEKL. The CDR3 contains 16 residues.

This clonotype was detected ten times or more. The CDR3 DNA is TGTGCCAGCAGAAAAGTCTCAGGGGTTGAAGCTTTCTTT. It codes for CASRKVSGVEAFF. The chain couples TRBV2 to TRBJ1-1, with D perhaps TRBD1 (6 bases). Germline V lookup: CDR1 SNHLY, CDR2 FYNNEI. The V and J ends lost 6 bases and 7 bases respectively, with 15 bases between them. There are 13 residues in the CDR3.

The chain is built from TRBV6-2 or TRBV6-3 and TRBJ1-2; D may be TRBD1 (6 bases). The V and J ends lost 8 bases and 5 bases respectively, with 12 bases between them. The CDR3 covers 12 residues. CDR1 is MNHEY, CDR2 SVGEGT, per germline. In nucleotides, the CDR3 is TGTGCCAGCGCTGGAGGGGGTTATGGCTACACCTTC. Translated: CASAGGGYGYTF.

There are many counts of this clonotype. This sequence joins TRBV5-4 and TRBJ2-3, with D possibly being TRBD2 (6 bases). V dropped 4 bases and J dropped 7 bases, with 13 bases sitting between them. CDR3 size: 13 residues. Germline V lookup: CDR1 SGHNT, CDR2 YYREEE (reference sequence). The CDR3 DNA sequence: TGTGCCAGCAGCGACGCTGGGGGGAATACGCAGTATTTT. It specifies CASSDAGGNTQYF.

This clonotype was detected ten times or more. The CDR3 is CASSSLDRANYGYTF. The CDR3 nucleotides read TGTGCCAGCAGTTCCCTCGACAGGGCTAACTATGGCTACACCTTC. The chain carries TRBV6-2 or TRBV6-3 and TRBJ1-2; the match to TRBD1 covers 7 bases. Looked up from germline, CDR1 is MNHEY and CDR2 is SVGEGT. After removal of 4 bases from V and 0 bases from J, the junction contained 5 bases not matched to a gene. The CDR3 consists of 15 residues.